This T cell receptor beta chain was recorded in a study of post-analysis software for immune sequencing data. With respect to this clonotype: The antigen remains undetermined.

Libraries were made from TCR beta cDNA, and they carried unique molecular identifiers. TCRdb itself ran the PCR reads through MiXCR, one entry per CDR3 protein. The sample includes about 620,000 distinct CDR3 sequences, about 44% of them seen just once. Per germline, CDR1 DFQATT and CDR2 SNEGSKA (reference sequence). The CDR3 contains 15 residues. The V end lost 3 bases, the J end lost 3 bases, and 15 bases lay between the germline ends. Study-wide results and caveats: There were five or six TRBV segments more frequent in patients than controls, and TRBV5-6, TRBV5-1 and TRBV20-1 were among them. Normalized Chao1 diversity was significantly reduced in patients versus controls.

This TCR was sampled from a girl between 10 and 17 years old with multiple sclerosis. Sequencing was done on a sample of blood. The rearrangement uses TRBV20-1 and TRBJ1-5; D is possibly TRBD1 (5 bases). In nucleotides, the CDR3 is TGCAGTGCTAGGAGGAAAGGGACCGACAATCAGCCCCAGCATTTT. Encoded protein: CSARRKGTDNQPQHF.